In this sample, the clone carrying this TCR beta chain turned up once. The protocol was immunoSEQ multiplex PCR, while the TCRdb copy is restricted to in-frame clones and leaves out a portion. The sample has 150,000 or so clones, just under 85% seen once; the top ten hold over 25%. This specimen belongs to a study of blood T cell repertoires in COVID-19. The receptor comes from a woman aged 55-69 years with acute or convalescent COVID-19. Sequencing was done on a sample of peripheral blood.

CDR3 in amino acids: CASSLGQVSNQPQHF. CDR3 in DNA: TGTGCCAGCAGCTTAGGACAGGTTAGCAATCAGCCCCAGCATTTT. The rearrangement joins TRBV5-8 to TRBJ1-5; 7 bases are shared with TRBD1. The CDR3 consists of 15 residues. Unmatched junction bases numbered 2, after V lost 2 bases and J lost 0 bases. The germline V gene encodes CDR1 SGHTS and CDR2 YDEGEE.